The 22 T cell receptor beta chains presented below share a single source sample, sequenced in a study of T cell repertoires in cytomegalovirus infection. MiXCR was run by TCRdb on the reads, yielding one entry per CDR3 protein. The table records about 310,000 distinct CDR3 sequences, 15% to 20% of them present only once. The sequencing input was PBMCs. The receptors were gathered from a human donor in good health (CMV status not recorded). Some clones in this sample may be carry-over from other donors' samples.

This clonotype was seen at least ten times. V and J are TRBV6-6 and TRBJ1-6; D possibly corresponds to TRBD1 (5 bases). Germline loops: CDR1 MNHNY, CDR2 SVGAGI (reference sequence). With 7 bases removed from V and 5 bases from J, the gap between germline ends came to 15 bases. This CDR3 has 15 residues. CDR3 nucleotide sequence: TGTGCCAGCACCTTAGGGACCTCGAATAATTCACCCCTCCACTTT. Protein sequence: CASTLGTSNNSPLHF.

This clonotype was seen ten or more times. The rearrangement joins TRBV28 to TRBJ1-4; D uncertain. The CDR3 is made up of 13 amino acids. Trimming cost V 2 bases and J 12 bases, with 13 bases left between them. CDR1 MDHEN and CDR2 SYDVKM come from the germline V gene. CDR3 nucleotides: TGTGCCAGCAGTTTAAGTTCAATTAATGAACTGTTTTTT. Encoded protein: CASSLSSINELFF.

This clonotype was seen only a few times. This chain connects TRBV7-9 to TRBJ2-3; D may be TRBD1 (8 bases). V was trimmed by 5 bases and J by 3 bases, leaving 15 bases between them. The CDR3 runs 15 residues. Germline CDR1 is SEHNR and CDR2 is FQNEAQ (reference sequence). CDR3: CASSRTGRGTDTQYF. The CDR3 region has the DNA TGTGCCAGCAGCCGGACAGGGAGGGGGACAGATACGCAGTATTTT.

The rearrangement links TRBV29-1 to TRBJ1-6, with 7 bases matching TRBD1. This CDR3 has 13 amino acids. Germline V gene lookup returns CDR1 SQVTM and CDR2 ANQGSEA. V lost 6 bases and J lost 10; bases outside the gene matches: 9. CDR3 nucleotide sequence: TGCAGCGTCGCCGGGACAGAGGGATCACCCCTCCACTTT. It specifies CSVAGTEGSPLHF.

Only a few counts were recorded for this clonotype. V gene TRBV15 combines with J gene TRBJ1-3, with D perhaps matching TRBD1 (5 bases). Trimming pared 1 base from V and 3 bases from J, leaving 13 bases between. The germline V gene has CDR1 LNHNV and CDR2 YYDKDF (reference sequence). The CDR3 spans 16 residues. This CDR3 is CATSRGFEGLGNTIYF. The CDR3 nucleotides are TGTGCCACCAGCAGAGGATTTGAGGGGCTTGGAAACACCATATATTTT.

The J gene is TRBJ1-6, the V gene TRBV7-9, with a tentative D call TRBD1 (6 bases). V was clipped by 5 bases and J by 3 bases, with 8 bases between them. The CDR3 length is 14 residues. Germline values: CDR1 SEHNR, CDR2 FQNEAQ (reference sequence). CDR3 protein: CASSADSYNSPLHF. The DNA of the CDR3 is TGTGCCAGCAGCGCGGACAGCTATAATTCACCCCTCCACTTT.

This clonotype was found a few times. The chain uses TRBV6-2 or TRBV6-3 and TRBJ1-1; D unclear. The V end was cut by 5 bases, the J end by 2 bases, with 15 bases between. Germline loops: CDR1 MNHEY, CDR2 SVGEGT. The CDR3 totals 15 residues. The CDR3 is CASSEPRVINTEAFF. Written as DNA, the CDR3 is TGTGCCAGCAGTGAACCCCGGGTTATTAACACTGAAGCTTTCTTT.

The rearrangement links TRBV7-9 to TRBJ2-5; perhaps TRBD1 as D (6 bases). The CDR3 has 14 amino acids. Germline values: CDR1 SEHNR, CDR2 FQNEAQ (reference sequence). Trimming took 8 bases from V and 5 from J, leaving 18 bases between them. The CDR3: CASPPGAGDETQYF. Here the CDR3 DNA reads TGTGCCAGCCCCCCAGGGGCTGGGGACGAGACCCAGTACTTC.

The rearrangement joins TRBV15 to TRBJ1-1; tentatively, D is TRBD1 (5 bases). The V end was cut by 3 bases, the J end by 0 bases, with 11 bases between. CDR1 and CDR2 (germline): LNHNV, YYDKDF (reference sequence). CDR3 length equals 15 residues. DNA of the CDR3: TGTGCCACCAGCAGGGCAGGGACTATGAACACTGAAGCTTTCTTT. Encoded protein: CATSRAGTMNTEAFF.

This chain uses TRBV2 with TRBJ2-7; D is possibly TRBD1 (6 bases). The CDR3 has 14 residues. V lost 7 bases and J 2 bases, leaving 15 bases between the germline ends. Germline V lookup: CDR1 SNHLY, CDR2 FYNNEI. Written as DNA, the CDR3 is TGTGCCAGCATCCGAACCTCAGGGGCCTACGAGCAGTACTTC. Protein: CASIRTSGAYEQYF. Combining the CDR3 with reference TRBV2 and TRBJ2-7 gives the whole variable domain EPEVTQTPSHQVTQMGQEVILRCVPISNHLYFYWYRQILGQKVEFLVSFYNNEISEKSEIFDDQFSVERPDGSNFTLKIRSTKLEDSAMYFCASIRTSGAYEQYFGPGTRLTVT.

This chain joins TRBV4-2 and TRBJ2-1; 9 bases fit TRBD2. Germline lookup yields CDR1 LGHNA and CDR2 YNFKEQ. CDR3 length: 17 amino acids. V lost 0 bases and J lost 5; bases outside the gene matches: 8. CDR3 DNA sequence: TGTGCCAGCAGCCAAGATTGGGGTAGCGGGGGCAACAATGAGCAGTTCTTC. Protein: CASSQDWGSGGNNEQFF.

This clonotype was counted many times. The V call is TRBV12-3 or TRBV12-4, the J call TRBJ1-6; 9 nucleotides line up with TRBD1. The V and J ends lost 6 bases and 14 bases, in that order; junction bases with no gene match: 11. This CDR3 is 14 amino acids long. CDR3 sequence (DNA): TGTGCCAGCAGCCCGCCCGGGACAGGGTTTTCCCTCCACTTT. Translation: CASSPPGTGFSLHF.

This chain joins TRBV28 and TRBJ2-7; D is possibly TRBD2 (5 bases). Between the trimmed V and J ends, which lost 9 bases and 1 base, there was a span of 13 bases. The CDR3 sequence is 13 residues long. Germline V lookup: CDR1 MDHEN, CDR2 SYDVKM. CDR3: CARAALISYEQYF. CDR3 bases: TGTGCCAGAGCGGCTTTGATTTCCTACGAGCAGTACTTC. Variable domain in full (rest from reference TRBV28 and TRBJ2-7): DVKVTQSSRYLVKRTGEKVFLECVQDMDHENMFWYRQDPGLGLRLIYFSYDVKMKEKGDIPEGYSVSREKKERFSLILESASTNQTSMYLCARAALISYEQYFGPGTRLTVT.

This clonotype has just a few counts. J is TRBJ2-7 and V is TRBV6-2 or TRBV6-3; TRBD2 matches at 9 bases. Germline V gene lookup returns CDR1 MNHEY and CDR2 SVGEGT. Losses at the gene ends were 2 bases for V and 3 bases for J; bases not matched to a gene: 2. This CDR3 has 14 residues. The CDR3 is CASSYGRGGYEQYF. In nucleotides, the CDR3 is TGTGCCAGCAGTTACGGGCGGGGGGGCTACGAGCAGTACTTC.

The chain is built from TRBV20-1 and TRBJ2-1, with 11 bases aligning to TRBD2. The CDR3 is made up of 16 amino acids. Germline-derived CDR1 and CDR2 are DFQATT and SNEGSKA (reference sequence). V trimming: 2 bases; J trimming: 1 base; junction bases outside the gene matches: 4. CDR3 region: CSARSLAGGSYNEQFF. CDR3 nucleotides: TGCAGTGCTAGATCCTTAGCGGGGGGGTCCTACAATGAGCAGTTCTTC.

The chain employs TRBV4-2 and TRBJ2-1; weak D call: TRBD2 (5 bases). CDR3 size: 17 residues. Germline loops: CDR1 LGHNA, CDR2 YNFKEQ. Trimming took off 2 bases at V and 0 bases at J, with 14 bases between the two ends. CDR3 residues: CASSQNQRTSSYNEQFF. In DNA form, the CDR3 reads TGTGCCAGCAGCCAAAACCAGCGGACGAGCTCCTACAATGAGCAGTTCTTC.

This clonotype was seen at least ten times. The V and J genes are TRBV20-1 and TRBJ2-7; perhaps TRBD1 as D (8 bases). This CDR3 spans 12 amino acids. V was cut by 4 bases and J by 4 bases, with 11 bases left in between. Per the germline V gene, CDR1 is DFQATT and CDR2 is SNEGSKA (reference sequence). The CDR3 sequence: CSAKQGGYEQYF. Written as DNA, the CDR3 is TGCAGTGCTAAACAGGGGGGGTACGAGCAGTACTTC.

This clonotype was seen only a few times. V and J are TRBV27 and TRBJ1-5, with D unclear. The CDR3 extends over 14 amino acids. CDR1 MNHEY and CDR2 SMNVEV come from the germline V gene (reference sequence). Between the trimmed V and J ends, which lost 0 bases and 4 bases, there was a span of 7 bases. The CDR3 spells CASSLSTGNQPQHF. CDR3 nucleotides: TGTGCCAGCAGTTTATCGACGGGAAATCAGCCCCAGCATTTT.

The genes are TRBV5-6 and TRBJ2-3, with D hard to call. This CDR3 is 15 amino acids long. Looked up from germline, CDR1 is SGHDT and CDR2 is YYEEEE. V was shortened by 0 bases and J by 4 bases, with 12 bases between the two germline ends. CDR3 loop: CASSLVFLAADTQYF. CDR3 DNA sequence: TGTGCCAGCAGCTTGGTGTTTCTCGCCGCAGATACGCAGTATTTT.

The rearrangement uses TRBV4-1 and TRBJ2-2; TRBD2 matches at 15 bases. The V segment lost 4 bases and the J segment 3 bases; nucleotides outside the gene matches: 6. Germline V CDR1 and CDR2: MGHRA, YSYEKL. This CDR3 has 18 residues. This CDR3 reads CASSPRTSGGGYTGELFF. CDR3 DNA: TGCGCCAGCAGCCCGAGGACTAGCGGGGGGGGTTACACCGGGGAGCTGTTTTTT.

This chain connects TRBV20-1 to TRBJ1-1; no reliable D call. Germline V CDR1 and CDR2: DFQATT, SNEGSKA (reference sequence). The CDR3 consists of 14 residues. Trimming took 6 bases from V and 1 from J, leaving 15 bases between them. CDR3 nucleotide sequence: TGCAGTGCCACCAGAGAAAGTGCGAACACTGAAGCTTTCTTT. It is translated as CSATRESANTEAFF.

This clonotype showed up just a few times. CDR3 sequence (DNA): TGCAGTGCTAGAGATTGGCAGGGGTCCTATAATTCACCCCTCCACTTT. It translates to CSARDWQGSYNSPLHF. The gene calls are TRBV20-1 and TRBJ1-6; tentatively, D is TRBD1 (6 bases). The germline V and J ends were trimmed by 0 bases and 1 base, with 10 bases remaining between them. The CDR3 covers 16 residues. Germline V CDR1 and CDR2: DFQATT, SNEGSKA (reference sequence).